This passage covers 7 T cell receptor beta chains from one sample sequenced in a study of T cell responses to AZD1222 COVID-19 vaccine. Sequenced by immunoSEQ multiplex PCR; TCRdb stores in-frame clones only, minus some. The repertoire holds 190,000 or so clones, with approximately 94% as singletons. The specimen was peripheral blood, collected 28 days after the second AZD1222 dose. Receptors were obtained from an adult who received the AZD1222 COVID-19 vaccine.

The count of this clone is one. This CDR3 is CASSERLDGYTF. CDR3 coding DNA: TGTGCCAGCAGTGAAAGGTTGGATGGCTACACCTTC. This sequence joins TRBV2 and TRBJ1-2; D unclear. The germline CDR1 and CDR2 sequences are SNHLY and FYNNEI. The V end lost 2 bases, the J end lost 6 bases, and 7 bases lay between the germline ends. This CDR3 spans 12 amino acids. Complete variable domain (other parts from reference TRBV2 and TRBJ1-2): EPEVTQTPSHQVTQMGQEVILRCVPISNHLYFYWYRQILGQKVEFLVSFYNNEISEKSEIFDDQFSVERPDGSNFTLKIRSTKLEDSAMYFCASSERLDGYTFGSGTRLTVV.

The DNA for the CDR3 is TGTGCCAGCAGTGCCCGGGGGGCCCAAGAGACCCAGTACTTC. It is translated as CASSARGAQETQYF. V gene TRBV2 combines with J gene TRBJ2-5, with a possible D match to TRBD2 (7 bases). V was cut by 4 bases and J by 1 base, with 10 bases left in between. CDR3 length: 14 residues. The germline gives CDR1 SNHLY, CDR2 FYNNEI.

A note on this clone: One junction end does not reproduce the germline sequence, and a read error may be involved. The chain couples TRBV7-6 to TRBJ1-3, with D unclear. Looked up from germline, CDR1 is SGHVS and CDR2 is FNYEAQ. CDR3 length equals 15 residues. CDR3 DNA sequence: TGTGCCAGCAGCGTTTTGGCGGGGTCTGAAAACACCATATATTTT. It translates to CASSVLAGSENTIYF. Filled out from reference TRBV7-6 and TRBJ1-3, the complete variable domain reads GAGVSQSPRYKVTKRGQDVALRCDPISGHVSLYWYRQALGQGPEFLTYFNYEAQQDKSGLPNDRFSAERPEGSISTLTIQRTEQRDSAMYRCASSVLAGSENTIYFGEGSWLTVV.

The V and J genes are TRBV15 and TRBJ1-4; possible D gene TRBD1, 5 bases. The V gene's germline CDR1 is LNHNV and CDR2 YYDKDF (reference sequence). The CDR3 runs to 11 residues. Trimming pared 6 bases from V and 6 bases from J, leaving 5 bases between. DNA for the CDR3: TGTGCCACCAGGGGGGATGAAAAACTGTTTTTT. Protein: CATRGDEKLFF. The full variable domain, with the rest looked up from reference TRBV15 and TRBJ1-4, is DAMVIQNPRYQVTQFGKPVTLSCSQTLNHNVMYWYQQKSSQAPKLLFHYYDKDFNNEADTPDNFQSRRPNTSFCFLDIRSPGLGDTAMYLCATRGDEKLFFGSGTQLSVL.

The chain carries TRBV4-1 and TRBJ2-7, with D perhaps TRBD1 or TRBD2 (6 bases each). Germline CDR1 and CDR2: MGHRA and YSYEKL. With 1 base removed from V and 5 bases from J, the gap between germline ends came to 18 bases. This CDR3 contains 16 residues. DNA for the CDR3: TGCGCCAGCAGCCAAGCCCCCGGGACACGGAGGGACGAGCAGTACTTC. Translated, it gives CASSQAPGTRRDEQYF.

This chain connects TRBV7-2 to TRBJ2-7, with TRBD1 identical over 7 bases. Trimming at V came to 4 bases and at J to 2 bases, leaving 5 bases not matched to a gene. Germline V gene lookup returns CDR1 SGHTA and CDR2 FQGNSA. The CDR3 sequence is 14 residues long. CDR3 sequence reads: CASSSRQGPYEQYF. As DNA, the CDR3 is TGTGCCAGCAGCTCCCGACAGGGACCCTACGAGCAGTACTTC.

V and J are TRBV7-9 and TRBJ1-2; no definite D call. The CDR3 contains 14 residues. Germline V gene data show CDR1 as SEHNR and CDR2 as FQNEAQ (reference sequence). V was cut by 0 bases and J by 6 bases, with 11 bases left in between. CDR3 sequence reads: CASSLAAAVNGYTF. As DNA, the CDR3 is TGTGCCAGCAGCTTAGCGGCAGCCGTAAATGGCTACACCTTC.